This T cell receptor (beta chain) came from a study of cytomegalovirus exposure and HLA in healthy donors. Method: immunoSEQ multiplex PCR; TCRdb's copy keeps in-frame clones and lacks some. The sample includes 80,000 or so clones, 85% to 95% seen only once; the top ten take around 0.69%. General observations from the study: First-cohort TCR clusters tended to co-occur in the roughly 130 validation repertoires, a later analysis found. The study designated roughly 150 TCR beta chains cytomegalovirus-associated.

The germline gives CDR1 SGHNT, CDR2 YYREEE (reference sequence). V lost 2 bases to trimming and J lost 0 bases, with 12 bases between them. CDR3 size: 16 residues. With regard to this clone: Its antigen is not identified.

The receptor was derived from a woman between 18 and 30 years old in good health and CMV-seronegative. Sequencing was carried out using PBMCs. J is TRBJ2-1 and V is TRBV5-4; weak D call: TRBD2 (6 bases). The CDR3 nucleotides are TGTGCCAGCAGCTTTCGGGCTAGCGTCTCCTACAATGAGCAGTTCTTC. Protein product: CASSFRASVSYNEQFF.